The clone carrying this T cell receptor beta chain appeared a single time. The data stem from a study of cytomegalovirus exposure and HLA in healthy donors. Trimming pared 2 bases from V and 8 bases from J, leaving 15 bases between. Germline V gene sequence: CDR1 MNHEY, CDR2 SVGAGI. This CDR3 contains 14 residues. Profiling relied on immunoSEQ multiplex PCR, and the TCRdb table lists in-frame clones only, not all of them. This table has 45,000 or so clones, under 95% appearing once. Source material: PBMCs. This chain links TRBV6-5 with TRBJ1-2, with D possibly being TRBD1 (5 bases). The TCR originated in a woman between 18 and 29 years old in good health and CMV-seronegative. CDR3 DNA: TGTGCCAGCAGTTACCTATGGACAAATAAGGGCTACACCTTC. As protein: CASSYLWTNKGYTF.